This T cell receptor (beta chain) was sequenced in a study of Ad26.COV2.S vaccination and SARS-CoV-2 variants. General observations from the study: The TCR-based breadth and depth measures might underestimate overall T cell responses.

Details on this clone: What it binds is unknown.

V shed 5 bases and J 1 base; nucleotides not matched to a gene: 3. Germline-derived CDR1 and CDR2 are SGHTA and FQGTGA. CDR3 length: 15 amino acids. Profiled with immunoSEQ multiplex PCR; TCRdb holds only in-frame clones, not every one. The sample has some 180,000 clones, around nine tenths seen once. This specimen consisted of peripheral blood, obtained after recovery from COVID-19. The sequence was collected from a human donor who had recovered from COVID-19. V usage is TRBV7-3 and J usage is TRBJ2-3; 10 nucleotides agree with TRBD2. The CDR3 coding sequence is TGTGCCAGCAGCCTAGCGGGGGCCCGCACAGATACGCAGTATTTT. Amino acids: CASSLAGARTDTQYF.